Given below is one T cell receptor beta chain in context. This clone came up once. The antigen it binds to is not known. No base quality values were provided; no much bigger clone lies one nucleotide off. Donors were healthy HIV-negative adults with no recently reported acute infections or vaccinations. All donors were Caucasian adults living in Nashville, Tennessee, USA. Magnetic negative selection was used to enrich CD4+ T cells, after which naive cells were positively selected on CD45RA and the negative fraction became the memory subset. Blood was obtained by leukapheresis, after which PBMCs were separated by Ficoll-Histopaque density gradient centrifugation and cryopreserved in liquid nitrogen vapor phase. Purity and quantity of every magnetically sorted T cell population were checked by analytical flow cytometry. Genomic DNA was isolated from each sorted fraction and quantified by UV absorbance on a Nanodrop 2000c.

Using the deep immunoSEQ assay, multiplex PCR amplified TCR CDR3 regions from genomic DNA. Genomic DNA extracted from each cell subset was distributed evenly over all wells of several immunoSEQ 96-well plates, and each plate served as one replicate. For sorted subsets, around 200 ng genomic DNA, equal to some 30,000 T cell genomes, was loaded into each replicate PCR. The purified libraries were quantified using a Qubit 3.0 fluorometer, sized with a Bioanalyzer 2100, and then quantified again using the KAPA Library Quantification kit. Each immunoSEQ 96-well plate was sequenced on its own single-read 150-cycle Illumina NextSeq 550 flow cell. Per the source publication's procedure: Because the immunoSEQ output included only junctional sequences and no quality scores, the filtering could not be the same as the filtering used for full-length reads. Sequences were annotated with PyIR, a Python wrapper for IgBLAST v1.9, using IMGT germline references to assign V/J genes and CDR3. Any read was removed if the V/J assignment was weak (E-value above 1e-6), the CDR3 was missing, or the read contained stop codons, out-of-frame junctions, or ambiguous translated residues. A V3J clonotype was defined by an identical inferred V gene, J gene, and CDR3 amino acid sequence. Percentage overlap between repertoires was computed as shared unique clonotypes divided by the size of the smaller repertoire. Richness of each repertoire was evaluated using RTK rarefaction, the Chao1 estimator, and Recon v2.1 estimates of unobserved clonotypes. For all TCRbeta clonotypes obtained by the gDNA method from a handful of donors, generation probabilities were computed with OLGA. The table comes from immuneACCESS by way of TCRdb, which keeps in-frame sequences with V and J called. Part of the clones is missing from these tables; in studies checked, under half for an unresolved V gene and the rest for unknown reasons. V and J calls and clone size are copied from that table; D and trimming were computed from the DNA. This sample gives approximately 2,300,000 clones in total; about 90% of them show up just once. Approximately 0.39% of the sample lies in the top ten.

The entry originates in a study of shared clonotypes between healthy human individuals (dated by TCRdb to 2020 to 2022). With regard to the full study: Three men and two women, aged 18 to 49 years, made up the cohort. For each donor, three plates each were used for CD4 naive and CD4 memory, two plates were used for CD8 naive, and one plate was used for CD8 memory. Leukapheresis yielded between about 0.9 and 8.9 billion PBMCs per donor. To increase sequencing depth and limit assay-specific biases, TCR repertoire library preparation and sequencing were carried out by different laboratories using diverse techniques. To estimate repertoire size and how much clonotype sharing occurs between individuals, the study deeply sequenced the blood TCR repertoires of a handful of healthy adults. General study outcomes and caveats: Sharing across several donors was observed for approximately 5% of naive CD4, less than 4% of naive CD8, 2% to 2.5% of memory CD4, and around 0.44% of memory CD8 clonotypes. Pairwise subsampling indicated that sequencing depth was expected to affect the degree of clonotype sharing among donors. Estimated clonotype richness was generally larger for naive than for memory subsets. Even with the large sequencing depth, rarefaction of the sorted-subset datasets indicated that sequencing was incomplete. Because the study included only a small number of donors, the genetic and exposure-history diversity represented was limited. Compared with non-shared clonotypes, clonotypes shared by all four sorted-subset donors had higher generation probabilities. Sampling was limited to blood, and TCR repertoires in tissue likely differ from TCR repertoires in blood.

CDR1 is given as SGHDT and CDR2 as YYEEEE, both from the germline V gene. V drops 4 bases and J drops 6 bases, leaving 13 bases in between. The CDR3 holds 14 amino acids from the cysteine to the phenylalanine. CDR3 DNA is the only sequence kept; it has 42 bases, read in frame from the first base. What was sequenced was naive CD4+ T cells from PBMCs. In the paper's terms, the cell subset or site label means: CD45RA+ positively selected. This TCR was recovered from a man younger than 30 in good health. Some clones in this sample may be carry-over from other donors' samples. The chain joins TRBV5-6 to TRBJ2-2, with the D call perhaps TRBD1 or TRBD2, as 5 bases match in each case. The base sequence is TGTGCCAGCAGCCCCCGTGGGGGTGCCGGGGAGCTGTTTTTT. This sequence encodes CASSPRGGAGELFF.